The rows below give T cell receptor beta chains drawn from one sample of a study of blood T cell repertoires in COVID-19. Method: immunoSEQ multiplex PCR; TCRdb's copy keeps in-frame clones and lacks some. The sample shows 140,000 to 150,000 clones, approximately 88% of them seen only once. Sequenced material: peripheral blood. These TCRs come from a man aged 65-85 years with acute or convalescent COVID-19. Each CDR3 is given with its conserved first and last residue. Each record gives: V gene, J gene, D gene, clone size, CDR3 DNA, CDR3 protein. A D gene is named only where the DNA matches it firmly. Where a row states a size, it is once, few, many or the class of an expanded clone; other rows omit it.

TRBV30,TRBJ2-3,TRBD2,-,TGTGCCTGGAAGAGACTAGCGGGAGTGGCAGATACGCAGTATTTT,CAWKRLAGVADTQYF
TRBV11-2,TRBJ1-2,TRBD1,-,TGTGCCAGCAGCAATCGTAGACAGGGATACTATGGCTACACCTTC,CASSNRRQGYYGYTF
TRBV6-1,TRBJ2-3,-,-,TGTGCCAGCAGTGAAAGCTGGGGCCCTCAATATACGCAGTATTTT,CASSESWGPQYTQYF
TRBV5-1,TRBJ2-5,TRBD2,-,TGCGCCAGCAGCCCGGCCACCCTAGCGGGGCCCCAAGAGACCCAGTACTTC,CASSPATLAGPQETQYF
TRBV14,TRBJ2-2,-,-,TGTGCCAGCAGCCTCCAGCGTCCTGGAGCAGGGAGGACCGGGGAGCTGTTTTTT,CASSLQRPGAGRTGELFF
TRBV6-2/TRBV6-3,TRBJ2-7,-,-,TGTGCCAGCAGTTACTCTTTCCGAGAGGGAGACATCTCCTATTACTCCTACGAGCAGTACTTC,CASSYSFREGDISYYSYEQYF
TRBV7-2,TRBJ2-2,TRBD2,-,TGTGCCAGCAGCCCAACTAGCGGGGTGAACACCGGGGAGCTGTTTTTT,CASSPTSGVNTGELFF
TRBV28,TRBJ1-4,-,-,TGTGCCAGCAGTCTGCGACAAATCCTGTTTTTT,CASSLRQILFF
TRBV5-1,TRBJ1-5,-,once,TGCGCCAGCAGCCTGGACGGGGGAAATCAGCCCCAGCATTTT,CASSLDGGNQPQHF
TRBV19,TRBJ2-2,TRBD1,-,TGTGCCAGTAGTACTAGGACAGGGTACACCGGGGAGCTGTTTTTT,CASSTRTGYTGELFF
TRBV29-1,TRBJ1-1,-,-,TGCAGCGTTCAACAAAATCCGTACACTGAAGCTTTCTTT,CSVQQNPYTEAFF
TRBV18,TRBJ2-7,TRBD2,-,TGTGCCAGCTCATTCTCGGGACGGTCGTTCGGGGGGGAGCAGTACTTC,CASSFSGRSFGGEQYF
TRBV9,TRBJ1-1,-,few,TGTGCCAGCAGCGCCCAGGTGAACACTGAAGCTTTCTTT,CASSAQVNTEAFF
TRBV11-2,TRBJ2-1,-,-,TGTGCCAGCAGCTTAGCACTCTACAATGAGCAGTTCTTC,CASSLALYNEQFF
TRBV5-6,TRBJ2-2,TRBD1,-,TGTGCCAGCATCGTACAGGGGGGAACCGGGGAGCTGTTTTTT,CASIVQGGTGELFF
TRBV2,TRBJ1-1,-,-,TGTGCCAGCACGATCATGCGGGGCGATTCTGAAGCTTTCTTT,CASTIMRGDSEAFF
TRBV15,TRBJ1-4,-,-,TGTGCCACCAGCAGAGATAGGGGTGAAAAACTGTTTTTT,CATSRDRGEKLFF
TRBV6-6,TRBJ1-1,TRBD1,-,TGTGCCAGCAGTATGGGACAGATTAACACTGAAGCTTTCTTT,CASSMGQINTEAFF
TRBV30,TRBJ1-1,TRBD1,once,TGTGCCTGGATGGGACAGGCGAACACTGAAGCTTTCTTT,CAWMGQANTEAFF
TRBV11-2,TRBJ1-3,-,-,TGTGCCAGCAGCAGAACAGGGCTTGGGGGAAACACCATATATTTT,CASSRTGLGGNTIYF
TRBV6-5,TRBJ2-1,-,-,TGTGCCAGCAGCACGCAGGGATACAATGAGCAGTTCTTC,CASSTQGYNEQFF
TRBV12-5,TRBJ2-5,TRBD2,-,TGTGCTAGTGGTTCAGGACTAGCGGGGAATCAAGAGACCCAGTACTTC,CASGSGLAGNQETQYF
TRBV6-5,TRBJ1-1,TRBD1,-,TGTGCCAGCAGTTTCTATCAGGGGGGCACTGAAGCTTTCTTT,CASSFYQGGTEAFF
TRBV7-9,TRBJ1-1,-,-,TGTGCCAGCAGCTTAGCGCCAGGTGAAGCTTTCTTT,CASSLAPGEAFF
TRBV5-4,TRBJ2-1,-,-,TGTGCCAGCAGCTTGGCCAACAGGGGGGGTGAGCAGTTCTTC,CASSLANRGGEQFF
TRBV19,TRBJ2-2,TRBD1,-,TGTGCCAGTAGTAGACTTCTGGGACAGGGGGCCGGGGAGCTGTTTTTT,CASSRLLGQGAGELFF
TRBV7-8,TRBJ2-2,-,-,TGTGCCAGCAGCTTAACCCGCTCACCGACTAAGAACACCGGGGAGCTGTTTTTT,CASSLTRSPTKNTGELFF
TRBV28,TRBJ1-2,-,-,TGTGCCAGCAGTTTCGTCCGGGGCTATGGCTACACCTTC,CASSFVRGYGYTF
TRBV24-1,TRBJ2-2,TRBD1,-,TGTGCCACCAGTGATTACCGGGACAGGGGGTCCCCCGGGGAGCTGTTTTTT,CATSDYRDRGSPGELFF
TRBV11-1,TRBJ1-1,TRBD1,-,TGTGCCAGCAGCCGAGGACAGGGCGGGACTGAAGCTTTCTTT,CASSRGQGGTEAFF
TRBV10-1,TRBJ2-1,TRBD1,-,TGCGCCAGCACCCCGGGGACAGGGGAGTACAATGAGCAGTTCTTC,CASTPGTGEYNEQFF
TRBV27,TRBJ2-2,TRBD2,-,TGTGCCAGCGGGAAGCTAGCGGGGACCGGGGAGCTGTTTTTT,CASGKLAGTGELFF
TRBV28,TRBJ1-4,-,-,TGTGCCAGCAGCTTCCTGGGGGGTAGTGAAAAACTGTTTTTT,CASSFLGGSEKLFF
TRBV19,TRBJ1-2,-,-,TGTGCCAGTAGTACACCAGGGCACTATGGCTACACCTTC,CASSTPGHYGYTF
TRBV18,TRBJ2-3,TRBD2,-,TGTGCCAGCTCACCCGCGGGGGACACGCAGTATTTT,CASSPAGDTQYF
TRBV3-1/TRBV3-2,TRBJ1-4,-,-,TGTGCCAGCAGCCGTTCGCGGGAACTGTTTTTT,CASSRSRELFF
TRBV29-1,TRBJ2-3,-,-,TGCAGCGTCAACGGGAACGGGGATAGATCGGGCGGCACAGATACGCAGTATTTT,CSVNGNGDRSGGTDTQYF
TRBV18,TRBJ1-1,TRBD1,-,TGTGCCAGCTCACCACTGGACAGGGGGGACACTGAAGCTTTCTTT,CASSPLDRGDTEAFF
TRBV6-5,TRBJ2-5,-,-,TGTGCCAGCACTCCGGCCGGGGACAACCAAGAGACCCAGTACTTC,CASTPAGDNQETQYF
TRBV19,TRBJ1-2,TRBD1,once,TGTGCCAGTAACAGGGGTGGGGTTGGCTACACCTTC,CASNRGGVGYTF
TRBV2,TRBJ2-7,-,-,TGTGCCAGCGCGACGTTCACTACCTACGAGCAGTACTTC,CASATFTTYEQYF
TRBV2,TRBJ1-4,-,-,TGTGCCAGTCGGGCGCAGCGGGAAAAACTGTTTTTT,CASRAQREKLFF
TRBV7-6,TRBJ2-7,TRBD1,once,TGTGCCAGCAGCTCGGTGCTGGGACAGGGGTACGAGCAGTACTTC,CASSSVLGQGYEQYF
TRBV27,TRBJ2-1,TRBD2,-,TGTGCCAGTACAACCCTGAAGGGACTAGCGGGAGATGAGCAGTTCTTC,CASTTLKGLAGDEQFF
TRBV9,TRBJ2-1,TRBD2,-,TGTGCCAGCAGCCCCCAAGCGGGGGGGGGATACAATGAGCAGTTCTTC,CASSPQAGGGYNEQFF
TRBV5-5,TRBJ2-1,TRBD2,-,TGTGCCAGCAGCTCAGTACTAGCGGGGGACTACAATGAGCAGTTCTTC,CASSSVLAGDYNEQFF
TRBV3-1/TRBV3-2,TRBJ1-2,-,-,TGTGCCAGCAGCCAAGAGGGAGGGGGTGGCTACACCTTC,CASSQEGGGGYTF
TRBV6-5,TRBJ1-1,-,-,TGTGCCACAATCCAGAAGGGGGTGGTGGACACTGAAGCTTTCTTT,CATIQKGVVDTEAFF